This T cell receptor (beta chain) was identified in a study of blood T cells in healthy people across ages. This CDR3 comprises 14 residues. The V gene end was trimmed by 2 bases and the J gene end by 3 bases; junction bases not matched to a gene: 3. CDR1 MNHEY and CDR2 SVGEGT come from the germline V gene. A J-beta primer mix and a sample-barcoded 5' primer were used in a second PCR of about 6 to 12 cycles. TCRdb reanalysed the 5' RACE reads using MiXCR and keeps one entry per CDR3 protein. The sample contains approximately 1,000,000 distinct CDR3 sequences, around two fifths of which appear only once.

The sample taken for sequencing was blood. The chain couples TRBV6-2 or TRBV6-3 to TRBJ1-2, with TRBD1 matching 7 bases. This TCR was recovered from a man aged 18 to 29 in good health. The CDR3 DNA follows: TGTGCCAGCAGTTACCGGACAGGCTACTATGGCTACACCTTC. Its protein is CASSYRTGYYGYTF.